A selection of T cell receptor beta chains follows, all from one sample in a study of blood T cells in healthy people across ages. Using its own MiXCR run on the 5' RACE reads, TCRdb lists one record per CDR3 protein. Here the sample spans over a million distinct CDR3 sequences, 35% to 45% being singletons. The sample comprised blood. These receptors were obtained from a woman under 30 in good health. CDR3s include the opening cysteine and the closing phenylalanine or tryptophan. The order of the fields is V gene, J gene, CDR3 protein.

TRBV4-3	TRBJ2-1	CASSVGLAGVNNEQFF
TRBV6-6	TRBJ1-2	CASRLADGGYTF
TRBV6-2/TRBV6-3	TRBJ2-7	CASSYTGTMFYEQYF
TRBV4-1	TRBJ2-1	CASIRFPKTSGSTPDEQFF
TRBV12-3/TRBV12-4	-	CASSFHLAGGKETQYF
TRBV15	TRBJ2-7	CATSRDWSGSKYEQYF
TRBV29-1	TRBJ1-1	CSVEGLGDSEAFF
TRBV5-5	TRBJ1-5	CASSFRPFNPQPQHF
TRBV27	TRBJ2-1	CASSLVGPETQFF
TRBV11-2	TRBJ2-3	CASSRISGGVGTDTQYF
TRBV7-9	TRBJ1-1	CAGNLAPNTEAFF
TRBV6-5	TRBJ2-5	CASSYPGQQETQYF
TRBV3-1	TRBJ1-2	CASSGIGHLFSYGYTF
TRBV5-6	TRBJ2-2	CASSFFTGDTGELFF
TRBV5-1	TRBJ2-1	CASSWSYNEQFF
TRBV5-1	-	CTSRERDTTCEQYF
TRBV5-1	TRBJ2-7	CASSWTGASYEQYF
TRBV3-1	TRBJ1-2	CASSQDWGVNCGYTF
TRBV20-1	TRBJ1-3	CSGLQASGNTIYF
TRBV14	TRBJ1-2	CASSPLPDRFYGYTF
TRBV14	TRBJ1-1	CASSRDVDLEAFF
TRBV12-3/TRBV12-4	TRBJ2-1	CASSLRSGAFNGQFF
TRBV3-1	TRBJ2-7	CASSQGSLQNDEQYF
TRBV6-1	TRBJ1-1	CASSEDHGRGNTEAFF
TRBV30	TRBJ1-2	CACRGPTANYGYTF
TRBV11-2	TRBJ2-3	CASSPTSGVSTDTQYF
TRBV5-6	TRBJ2-1	CASSLSLRTGQNEQFF
TRBV7-9	TRBJ2-5	CASSASRWGQETQYF
TRBV20-1	TRBJ2-5	CSATTTWETQYF
TRBV5-1	TRBJ1-4	CASSITGRGEKLFF
TRBV7-9	TRBJ2-3	CASSQAGGASTDTQYF
TRBV4-3	TRBJ1-4	CASSPWQGNEKLFF
TRBV6-1	TRBJ2-3	CASSRTPGQGVADTQYF
TRBV9	TRBJ2-1	CASSRRTSGHNEQFF
TRBV7-9	TRBJ2-4	CASSGRPSGLQNIQYF
TRBV20-1	TRBJ2-3	CSARDHGGNPDTQYF
TRBV15	TRBJ1-1	CATSREQGEVLMNAEAFF
TRBV10-3	TRBJ2-5	CAISDRSRGETQYF
TRBV4-2	TRBJ1-1	CASSQDTGGNTEAFF
TRBV20-1	TRBJ1-6	CSARVDRVRSPLHF
TRBV7-2	TRBJ2-2	CASSPGQKNTGELFF
TRBV20-1	TRBJ1-5	CSARDYSSNQPQHF
TRBV7-2	TRBJ1-4	CASSLRRKTNEKLFF
TRBV5-1	TRBJ1-1	CASSLVAETEAFF
TRBV3-1	TRBJ2-1	CASSPPGLGVAEQFF
TRBV12-3/TRBV12-4	TRBJ2-5	CASSLGAGRNEQYF
TRBV6-2/TRBV6-3	TRBJ1-1	CASSYQFGTNTEAFF
TRBV27	TRBJ2-6	CASSFSALTSRHSGANVLTF
TRBV12-5	TRBJ2-1	CASGHPSGGGSVNEQFF